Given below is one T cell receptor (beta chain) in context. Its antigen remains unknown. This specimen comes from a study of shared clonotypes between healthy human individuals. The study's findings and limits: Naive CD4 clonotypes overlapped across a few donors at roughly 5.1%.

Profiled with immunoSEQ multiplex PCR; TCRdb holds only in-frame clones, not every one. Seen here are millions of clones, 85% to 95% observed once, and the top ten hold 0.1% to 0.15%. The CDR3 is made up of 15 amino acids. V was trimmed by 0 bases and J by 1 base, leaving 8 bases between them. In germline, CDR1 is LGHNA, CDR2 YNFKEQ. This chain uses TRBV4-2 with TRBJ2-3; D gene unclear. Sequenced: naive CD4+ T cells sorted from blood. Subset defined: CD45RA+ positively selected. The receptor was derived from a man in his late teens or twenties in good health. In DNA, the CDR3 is TGTGCCAGCAGCCAAGATGCAGCCCGCACAGATACGCAGTATTTT. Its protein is CASSQDAARTDTQYF.